The 26 T cell receptor beta chains below come from one sample, sequenced in a study of a mutant IDH1 vaccine in newly diagnosed glioma. Repertoires were generated with immunoSEQ multiplex PCR, while TCRdb's copy carries only in-frame clones and drops some. The profile shows approximately 84,000 clones, more than 80% of them singletons. Time point: week 47, end of study. The study gave 300 ug of mutant IDH1 20-mer peptide per vaccine dose, with topical imiquimod. The antigens of these receptors remain unknown. Sequencing used PBMCs, obtained from a glioma patient whose treatment included an IDH1 peptide vaccine. The receptors derive from a middle-aged man with glioma.

V usage is TRBV27 and J usage is TRBJ2-1, with a tentative D call TRBD1 (5 bases). V shed 3 bases and J shed 10 bases, with 10 bases lying between them. CDR3 size: 12 residues. Per the germline V gene, CDR1 is MNHEY and CDR2 is SMNVEV (reference sequence). This chain's CDR3 is CASSFSQGEQFF. The CDR3 DNA reads as TGTGCCAGCAGTTTTTCGCAGGGAGAGCAGTTCTTC.

V and J are TRBV11-2 and TRBJ2-3; 8 positions agree with TRBD2. The CDR3 has 18 residues. V lost 5 bases and J lost 0; bases outside the gene matches: 13. Germline V gene lookup returns CDR1 SGHAT and CDR2 FQNNGV. In DNA form, the CDR3 reads TGTGCCAGCAGCGCGGGAGCGGGGGCCTACCTTAGCACAGATACGCAGTATTTT. Residues: CASSAGAGAYLSTDTQYF.

This clone was observed a handful of times. CDR3 amino acids: CASSPGLAGGNIQYF. The CDR3 region has the DNA TGTGCCAGCAGCCCGGGACTAGCGGGGGGAAACATTCAGTACTTC. The chain couples TRBV9 to TRBJ2-4, with TRBD2 matching over 15 bases. CDR3 size: 15 residues. The junction had 2 bases not matched to a gene; V was cut back by 4 bases and J by 6 bases. CDR1 is SGDLS and CDR2 is YYNGEE in the germline V gene.

Of note for this clone: The sample holds other DNA sequences that translate to the same CDR3. The rearrangement joins TRBV5-6 to TRBJ2-5; D gene unclear. CDR3 length equals 12 residues. Germline CDR1 reads SGHDT; CDR2 reads YYEEEE. Trimming pared 0 bases from V and 0 bases from J, leaving 0 bases between. CDR3 sequence reads: CASSLDQETQYF. CDR3 nucleotides: TGTGCCAGCAGCTTGGACCAAGAGACCCAGTACTTC.

The chain combines TRBV6-1 with TRBJ1-2; D gene uncertain. The CDR3 is 12 amino acids. V lost 0 bases and J lost 10, with 9 bases in between. Germline assignment: CDR1 MNHNS and CDR2 SASEGT. CDR3 nucleotides: TGTGCCAGCAGTGAAGCCGCCCGGATCTACACCTTC. Translation: CASSEAARIYTF.

The chain carries TRBV4-3 and TRBJ1-1, with 8 bases that match TRBD1. With 1 base clipped from V and 4 bases from J, the junction kept 5 bases outside the gene matches. CDR3 length: 15 amino acids. Germline V gene sequence: CDR1 LGHNA, CDR2 YSLEER. CDR3 in amino acids: CASSQGHRGSTEAFF. The DNA for the CDR3 is TGCGCCAGCAGCCAAGGCCACAGGGGGAGCACTGAAGCTTTCTTT.

The rearrangement uses TRBV5-8 and TRBJ2-2; 7 bases are a match to TRBD2. The CDR3 runs 15 residues. The V and J ends lost 1 base and 6 bases, in that order; junction bases with no gene match: 6. Germline V gives CDR1 SGHTS, CDR2 YDEGEE. CDR3 nucleotides: TGTGCCAGCAGCTTGACGGAGACTAGCCCCGGGGAGCTGTTTTTT. It yields the protein CASSLTETSPGELFF.

J is TRBJ2-7 and V is TRBV7-2, with 7 bases matching TRBD2. The CDR3 loop spans 14 amino acids. V dropped 5 bases and J dropped 6; count of bases not matched to a gene: 10. Germline V lookup: CDR1 SGHTA, CDR2 FQGNSA. For the CDR3, the DNA is TGTGCCAGCAGCCGAGCAGGACTAGTTCGCGAGCAGTACTTC. It translates to CASSRAGLVREQYF.

The chain has TRBV15 and TRBJ1-1, with 10 bases matching TRBD1. Germline V gene lookup returns CDR1 LNHNV and CDR2 YYDKDF (reference sequence). The CDR3 has 16 residues. The V gene end was trimmed by 1 base and the J gene end by 7 bases; junction bases not matched to a gene: 9. CDR3 loop: CATSRGIDRGLLEAFF. The CDR3, as DNA: TGTGCCACCAGCAGAGGCATTGACAGGGGGCTGCTTGAAGCTTTCTTT.

There are a few counts of this clone. The J gene is TRBJ2-2, the V gene TRBV30; D possibly corresponds to TRBD1 (5 bases). The CDR3 has 14 residues. Germline values: CDR1 GTSNPN, CDR2 SVGIG (reference sequence). Trimming removed 0 bases from V and 6 bases from J, with 11 bases in between. In DNA form, the CDR3 reads TGTGCCTGGAGTGTACAGGCTGTGGCCGGGGAGCTGTTTTTT. This encodes CAWSVQAVAGELFF.

The rearrangement uses TRBV5-1 and TRBJ2-1; D not resolved. This CDR3 is built from 13 residues. Germline V gene lookup returns CDR1 SGHRS and CDR2 YFSETQ. The ends were cut back, 5 bases at V and 4 bases at J, with 10 bases in the middle. The DNA for the CDR3 is TGCGCCAGCAGACAGAGTGAATACAATGAGCAGTTCTTC. It is translated as CASRQSEYNEQFF.

The rearrangement links TRBV11-3 to TRBJ2-2, with D perhaps TRBD2 (6 bases). V was cut by 4 bases and J by 1 base, with 13 bases left in between. The CDR3 covers 16 residues. Germline CDR1 is SGHNT and CDR2 is YENEEA. The CDR3 coding sequence is TGTGCCAGCAGCTCAGGGTCCGGGGGGAACACCGGGGAGCTGTTTTTT. It specifies CASSSGSGGNTGELFF.

The genes are TRBV11-2 and TRBJ2-5; D might be TRBD2 (6 bases). V lost 5 bases, J lost 5 bases, and 9 bases lay in between. There are 12 residues in the CDR3. CDR1 and CDR2 (germline): SGHAT, FQNNGV. The CDR3 region has the DNA TGTGCCAGCAGCCACGGAGGGGAGACCCAGTACTTC. This gives the protein CASSHGGETQYF.

The rearrangement joins TRBV5-1 to TRBJ1-6; the D is unclear. The ends were cut back, 4 bases at V and 6 bases at J, with 8 bases in the middle. Germline V gene data show CDR1 as SGHRS and CDR2 as YFSETQ. This CDR3 region has 13 residues. This CDR3 reads CASSQGPNSPLHF. CDR3 coding DNA: TGCGCCAGCAGCCAAGGACCTAATTCACCCCTCCACTTT.

The V gene is TRBV10-3, the J gene TRBJ1-5, with D unclear. Looked up from germline, CDR1 is ENHRY and CDR2 is SYGVKD. This CDR3 region has 13 residues. V lost 0 bases, J lost 11 bases, and 11 bases lay in between. The CDR3 sequence: CAISESTQEAQHF. The DNA of the CDR3 is TGTGCCATCAGTGAGTCGACGCAAGAGGCCCAGCATTTT.

This chain uses TRBV7-6 with TRBJ1-1, with D maybe TRBD1 (5 bases). Germline assignment: CDR1 SGHVS and CDR2 FNYEAQ. The CDR3 is made up of 15 amino acids. Between the trimmed V and J ends, which lost 2 bases and 0 bases, there was a span of 10 bases. The DNA for the CDR3 is TGTGCCAGCAGCTTAAGAGAGGGGATGAACACTGAAGCTTTCTTT. Its protein product is CASSLREGMNTEAFF.

The count of this clone is one. V usage is TRBV10-1 and J usage is TRBJ2-1; 9 bases line up with TRBD2. V dropped 5 bases and J dropped 5; count of bases not matched to a gene: 4. The germline gives CDR1 WNHNN, CDR2 SYGVQD (reference sequence). The CDR3 sequence is 14 residues long. CDR3 amino acids: CASSSGGLHNEQFF. DNA of the CDR3: TGCGCCAGCAGTAGCGGGGGGCTCCACAATGAGCAGTTCTTC.

The rearrangement uses TRBV4-1 and TRBJ2-1; TRBD2 agrees at 8 bases. Trimming cost V 0 bases and J 1 base; bases outside gene matches: 5. The CDR3 runs 17 residues. Germline V gives CDR1 MGHRA, CDR2 YSYEKL. The CDR3 DNA sequence: TGCGCCAGCAGCCAAGAGCTAGCGGGTCTTTCCTACAATGAGCAGTTCTTC. Translating it yields CASSQELAGLSYNEQFF.

This chain uses TRBV4-2 with TRBJ2-4, with D uncertain. Germline loops: CDR1 LGHNA, CDR2 YNFKEQ. The CDR3 has 15 residues. Between the trimmed V and J ends, which lost 4 bases and 0 bases, there was a span of 10 bases. The CDR3 sequence: CASSRSRLAKNIQYF. The CDR3 DNA follows: TGTGCCAGCAGCCGTTCGAGACTAGCCAAAAACATTCAGTACTTC.

The J gene is TRBJ2-1, the V gene TRBV7-2, with D uncertain. Germline CDR1 is SGHTA and CDR2 is FQGNSA. V dropped 0 bases and J dropped 5 bases, with 11 bases sitting between them. The CDR3 covers 15 residues. The DNA of the CDR3 is TGTGCCAGCAGCTTAGCGATGGGTCTGAACAATGAGCAGTTCTTC. Encoded protein: CASSLAMGLNNEQFF.

The genes are TRBV5-1 and TRBJ1-2, with unresolved D. The V and J ends lost 0 bases and 1 base respectively, with 7 bases between them. The germline CDR1 and CDR2 sequences are SGHRS and YFSETQ. The CDR3 is 14 amino acids. The CDR3 loop is CASSLAEVNYGYTF. The CDR3 nucleotides read TGCGCCAGCAGCTTGGCCGAGGTTAACTATGGCTACACCTTC.

The chain links TRBV10-3 to TRBJ2-7; 9 bases line up with TRBD1. Germline V lookup: CDR1 ENHRY, CDR2 SYGVKD. Trimming removed 7 bases from V and 3 bases from J; junction bases left unmatched: 1. The CDR3 sequence is 12 residues long. CDR3 nucleotide sequence: TGTGCCATCACGGGACAGGGCTACGAGCAGTACTTC. Protein sequence: CAITGQGYEQYF.

The rearrangement links TRBV19 to TRBJ2-3; weak D call: TRBD2 (7 bases). The length of the CDR3 is 14 residues. The V and J ends lost 5 bases and 2 bases respectively, with 11 bases between them. Germline-derived CDR1 and CDR2 are LNHDA and SQIVND (reference sequence). The CDR3: CASSLGGPTDTQYF. The CDR3 DNA is TGTGCCAGTAGTCTCGGGGGGCCCACAGATACGCAGTATTTT.

The chain joins TRBV4-3 to TRBJ2-1, with a tentative D call TRBD2 (5 bases). This CDR3 has 15 amino acids. The V and J ends lost 4 bases and 0 bases respectively, with 10 bases between them. Germline V gene lookup returns CDR1 LGHNA and CDR2 YSLEER. CDR3 DNA sequence: TGCGCCAGCAGCCTTAGCGCCGCCTCCTACAATGAGCAGTTCTTC. This translates into CASSLSAASYNEQFF.

The chain joins TRBV7-9 to TRBJ1-2; 11 nucleotides agree with TRBD1. V shed 4 bases and J 6 bases; nucleotides not matched to a gene: 7. CDR3 length: 15 residues. Germline V gene sequence: CDR1 SEHNR, CDR2 FQNEAQ (reference sequence). Here the CDR3 DNA reads TGTGCCAGCAGCTACCCGGACAGGGGGCCCGATGGCTACACCTTC. As protein: CASSYPDRGPDGYTF.

CDR3: CATTWTSGGQETQYF. Here the CDR3 DNA reads TGTGCCACCACTTGGACTAGCGGGGGGCAGGAGACCCAGTACTTC. This sequence joins TRBV15 and TRBJ2-5; 14 nucleotides match TRBD2. Germline CDR1 and CDR2: LNHNV and YYDKDF (reference sequence). The CDR3 spans 15 residues. V shed 7 bases, J shed 5 bases, and the junction held 6 bases outside the gene matches.